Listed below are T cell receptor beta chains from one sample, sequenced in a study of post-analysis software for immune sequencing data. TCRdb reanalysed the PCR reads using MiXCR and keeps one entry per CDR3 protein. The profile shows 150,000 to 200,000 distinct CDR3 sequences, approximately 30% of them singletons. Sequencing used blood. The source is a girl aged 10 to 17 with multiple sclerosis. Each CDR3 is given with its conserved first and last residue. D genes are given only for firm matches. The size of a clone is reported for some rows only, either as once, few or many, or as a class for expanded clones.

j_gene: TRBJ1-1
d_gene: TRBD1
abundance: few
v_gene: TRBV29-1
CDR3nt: TGCAGCGTTGGCTACATTGACAGGGCGGTGGAGAACACTGAAGCTTTCTTT
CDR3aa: CSVGYIDRAVENTEAFF

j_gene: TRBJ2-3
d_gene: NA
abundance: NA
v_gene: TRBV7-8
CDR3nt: TGTGCCAGCAGCTTAGTAGTAAGCACAGATACGCAGTATTTT
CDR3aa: CASSLVVSTDTQYF

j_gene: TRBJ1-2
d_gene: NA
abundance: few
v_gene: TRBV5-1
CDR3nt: TGCGCCAGCAGCTTGGCCGGGGCAGAAGCTAACTATGGCTACACCTTC
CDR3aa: CASSLAGAEANYGYTF

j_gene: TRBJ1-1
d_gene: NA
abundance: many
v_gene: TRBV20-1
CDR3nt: TGCAGTGCTAGCCCTAACTTTCCACAGGGCTGGGCTGAAGCTTTCTTT
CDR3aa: CSASPNFPQGWAEAFF

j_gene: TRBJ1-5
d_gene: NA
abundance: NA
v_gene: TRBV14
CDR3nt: TGTGCCAGCAGCCAGCGGCAGCCCCAGCATTTT
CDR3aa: CASSQRQPQHF

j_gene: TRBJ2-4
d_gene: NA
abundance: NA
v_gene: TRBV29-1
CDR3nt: TGCAGCGTGGAGGAGGCGTCCAAAAACATTCGGTACTTC
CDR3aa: CSVEEASKNIRYF

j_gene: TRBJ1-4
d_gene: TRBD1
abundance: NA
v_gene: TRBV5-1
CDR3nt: TGCGCCAGCAGCACGGGACAGCCGTCATCAACTAATGAAAAACTGTTTTTT
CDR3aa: CASSTGQPSSTNEKLFF

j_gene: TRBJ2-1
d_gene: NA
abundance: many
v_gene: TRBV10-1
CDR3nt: TGCGCCAGCAGTGATTCGGGGTTCGGGAATGAGCAGTTCTTC
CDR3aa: CASSDSGFGNEQFF

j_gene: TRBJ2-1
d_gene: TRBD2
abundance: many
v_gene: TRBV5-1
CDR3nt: TGCGCCAGCAGACATGAGCGGGAGAGCTTCTCCTACAATGAGCAGTTCTTC
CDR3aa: CASRHERESFSYNEQFF

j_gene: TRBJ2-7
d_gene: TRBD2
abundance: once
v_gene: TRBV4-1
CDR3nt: TGCGCCAGCAGCCAAGAAGAAGCGCCGGTAGGGACTAGCGGGAGCTCGGCCTACGAGCAGTACTTC
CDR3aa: CASSQEEAPVGTSGSSAYEQYF

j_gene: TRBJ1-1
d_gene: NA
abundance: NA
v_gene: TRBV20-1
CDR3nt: TGCAGTGCTAGAGATCTGCGGGGCACTGAAGCTTTCTTT
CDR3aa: CSARDLRGTEAFF

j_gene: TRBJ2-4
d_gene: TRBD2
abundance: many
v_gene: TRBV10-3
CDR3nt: TGTGCCATCAGTGAACGGGAGGAAAACATTCAGTACTTC
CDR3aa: CAISEREENIQYF

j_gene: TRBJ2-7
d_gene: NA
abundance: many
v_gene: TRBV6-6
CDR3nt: TGTGCCAGCAGTTACCCGCTCGAGGGAGTTTACGAGCAGTACTTC
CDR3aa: CASSYPLEGVYEQYF

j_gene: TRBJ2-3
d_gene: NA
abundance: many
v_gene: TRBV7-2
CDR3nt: TGTGCCAGCAGCTTAGGGGGACCAGATACGCAGTATTTT
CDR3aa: CASSLGGPDTQYF

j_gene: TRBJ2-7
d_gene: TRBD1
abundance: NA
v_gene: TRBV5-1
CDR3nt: TGCGCCAGCAGCTCCGGGGACAGCTCCTACGAGCAGTACTTC
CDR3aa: CASSSGDSSYEQYF

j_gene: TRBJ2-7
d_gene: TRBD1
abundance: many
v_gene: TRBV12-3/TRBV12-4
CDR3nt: TGTGCCAGCCGGGACAGGGCAGGGTACGAGCAGTACTTC
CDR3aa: CASRDRAGYEQYF

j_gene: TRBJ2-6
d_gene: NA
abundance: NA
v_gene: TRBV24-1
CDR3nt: TGTGCCACCAGTGATTCCTCCCCGGAGGGGGCTAGCTCTGGGGCCAACGTCCTGACTTTC
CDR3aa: CATSDSSPEGASSGANVLTF

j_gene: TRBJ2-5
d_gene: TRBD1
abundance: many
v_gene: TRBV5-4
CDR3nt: TGTGCTAGCAGCTTGGGACAGGGGGAGACCCAGTACTTC
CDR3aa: CASSLGQGETQYF

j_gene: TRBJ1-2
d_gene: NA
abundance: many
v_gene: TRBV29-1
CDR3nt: TGCAGCGTTGAAGAGGGCTACACCTTC
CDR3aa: CSVEEGYTF

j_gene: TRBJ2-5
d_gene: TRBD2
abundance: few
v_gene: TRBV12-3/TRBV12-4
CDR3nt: TGTGCCAGCAGTTTTAGGACTAGCGGCCCTACTGGGGGAGAGACCCAGTACTTC
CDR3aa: CASSFRTSGPTGGETQYF

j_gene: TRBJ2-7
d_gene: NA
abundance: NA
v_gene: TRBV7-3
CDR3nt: TGTGCCAGCAGCTCCGCGTATGGGCCTAGCGACTACTACGAGCAGTACTTC
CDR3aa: CASSSAYGPSDYYEQYF

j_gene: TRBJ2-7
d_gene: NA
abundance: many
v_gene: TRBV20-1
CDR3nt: TGCAGTGCTAGAGAGGGGCGGGATTCCTACGAGCAGTACTTC
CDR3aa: CSAREGRDSYEQYF

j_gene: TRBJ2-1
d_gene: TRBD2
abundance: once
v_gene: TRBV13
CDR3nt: TGTGCCAGCAGCTTCTCTAGCGGGAGTCTCTATCAGCAGTTCTTC
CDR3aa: CASSFSSGSLYQQFF

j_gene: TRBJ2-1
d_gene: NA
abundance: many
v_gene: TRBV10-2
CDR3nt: TGCGCCAGCAGTAAGGCAGGGGAGGCTTACAATGAGCAGTTCTTC
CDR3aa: CASSKAGEAYNEQFF

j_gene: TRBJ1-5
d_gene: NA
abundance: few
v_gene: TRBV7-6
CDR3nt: TGTGCCAGCAGCTTAAGCCAGTATCAGCCCCAGCATTTT
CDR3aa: CASSLSQYQPQHF